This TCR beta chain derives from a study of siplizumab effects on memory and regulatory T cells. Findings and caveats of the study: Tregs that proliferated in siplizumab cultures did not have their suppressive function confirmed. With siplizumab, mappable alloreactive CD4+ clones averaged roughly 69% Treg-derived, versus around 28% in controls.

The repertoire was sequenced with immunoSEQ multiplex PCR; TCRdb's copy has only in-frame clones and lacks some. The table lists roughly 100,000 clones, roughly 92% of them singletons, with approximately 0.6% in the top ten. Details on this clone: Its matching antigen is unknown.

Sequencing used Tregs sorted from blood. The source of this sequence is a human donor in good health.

The CDR3 DNA is TGTGCCAGCAGTGACCACGGACTAGCGGGGGGTAACACCGGGGAGCTGTTTTTT. Its translation is CASSDHGLAGGNTGELFF. The chain combines TRBV6-4 with TRBJ2-2; 14 nucleotides line up with TRBD2. Trimming cost V 2 bases and J 2 bases; bases outside gene matches: 4. The CDR3 has 18 amino acids. Germline CDR1 MRHNA, CDR2 SNTAGT.